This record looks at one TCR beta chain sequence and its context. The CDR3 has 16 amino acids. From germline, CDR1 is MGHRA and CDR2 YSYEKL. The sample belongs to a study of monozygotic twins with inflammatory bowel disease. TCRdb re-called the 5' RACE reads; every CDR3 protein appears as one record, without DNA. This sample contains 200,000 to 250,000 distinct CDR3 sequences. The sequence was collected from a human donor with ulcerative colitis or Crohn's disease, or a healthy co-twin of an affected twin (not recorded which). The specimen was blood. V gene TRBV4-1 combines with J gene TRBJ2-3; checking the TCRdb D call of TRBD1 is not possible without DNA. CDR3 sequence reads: CASSQDPAGAGDTQYF.